This T cell receptor beta chain was obtained from a study of OX40 agonist ivuxolimab in advanced cancers. Whole-study context: Mean age about 60 years, range roughly 20 to 85; approximately 80% male.

Points from the study as a whole: Expanded peripheral T cells had an undetermined antigen specificity. Expanded clones belonging to CD8+ T cells outnumbered, on average, those of CD4+.

CDR3 length: 15 residues. V lost 5 bases, J lost 0 bases, and 10 bases lay in between. Germline V CDR1 and CDR2: MNHNS, SASEGT. As to this clone: Antigen specificity is unknown.

Here immunoSEQ multiplex PCR was the method, and the copy in TCRdb shows in-frame clones only, minus some. The sample carries approximately 66,000 clones, approximately 89% recorded once. The sequencing used CD4+ or CD8+ T cells sorted from blood, collected in a trial of the OX40 agonist ivuxolimab. The origin of this receptor is an adult with an advanced solid tumor such as melanoma, head and neck, liver or kidney cancer. This rearrangement joins TRBV6-1 to TRBJ1-4, with TRBD1 as a possible D gene (5 bases). For the CDR3, the DNA is TGTGCCAGCAGTACAATAGGGGCAACTAATGAAAAACTGTTTTTT. Protein product: CASSTIGATNEKLFF.